The clone carrying this TCR beta chain was seen more than once but under ten times. The sample originates from a study of shared clonotypes between healthy human individuals. TCRdb keeps only in-frame clones here, not all; method: immunoSEQ multiplex PCR. The data contain fewer than 600,000 clones, about four fifths of them singletons. The TCR comes from a woman aged 40 to 55 in good health. Some clones in this sample may be carry-over from other donors' samples. The source material was PBMCs.

The CDR3 sequence is CASSRQGSGAFF. The DNA of the CDR3 is TGTGCCAGCAGTCGACAGGGCTCAGGAGCTTTCTTT. The chain links TRBV6-5 to TRBJ1-1; 7 nucleotides line up with TRBD1. The length of the CDR3 is 12 residues. V was pared by 5 bases and J by 10 bases, with 7 bases of the junction left unmatched. Germline V gene data show CDR1 as MNHEY and CDR2 as SVGAGI.